The clone carrying this T cell receptor (beta chain) was detected only a few times. The time point here: newly diagnosed GD, antithyroid drugs for less than 3 months. RNA from PBMCs was the source of the TCR library. The data belong to a study of regulatory T cells in long-lasting Graves disease. According to the study, TCR beta libraries were built with iRepertoire HTBI primers and CDR3-region Arm-PCR. TCRdb fed the multiplex PCR reads into MiXCR, producing one record per CDR3 protein. The sample has approximately 400,000 distinct CDR3 sequences, under 15% seen once; the top ten hold 16%. The V end was cut by 5 bases, the J end by 5 bases, with 10 bases between. In germline, CDR1 is SGHRS, CDR2 YFSETQ. The CDR3 has 12 amino acids. These records were also assigned to another study, of T cells in Graves' hyperthyroidism and ophthalmopathy. That work states: Patients having uncontrolled infection, another autoimmune disease, pregnancy or lactation were not included. Clinical symptoms, serum thyroxine and TRAb, thyroid ultrasound and orbital computed tomography were used for the diagnoses.

The sample here was peripheral blood mononuclear cells (PBMCs), taken at new diagnosis, from a patient treated with antithyroid drugs. The receptor was derived from a woman younger than 45 with Graves disease. This chain uses TRBV5-1 with TRBJ1-1; D gene uncertain. The CDR3 coding sequence is TGCGCCAGCAGTCTGGGGTGGACTGAAGCTTTCTTT. Encoded protein: CASSLGWTEAFF.